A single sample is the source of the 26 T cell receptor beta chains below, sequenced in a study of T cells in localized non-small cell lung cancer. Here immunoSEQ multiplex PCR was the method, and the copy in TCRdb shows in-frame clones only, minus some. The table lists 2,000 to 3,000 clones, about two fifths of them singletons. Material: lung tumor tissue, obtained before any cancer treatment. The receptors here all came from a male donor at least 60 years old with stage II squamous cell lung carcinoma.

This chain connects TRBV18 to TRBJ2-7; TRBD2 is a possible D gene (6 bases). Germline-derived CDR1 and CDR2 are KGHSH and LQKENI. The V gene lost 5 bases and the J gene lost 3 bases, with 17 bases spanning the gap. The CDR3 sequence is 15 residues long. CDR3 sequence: CASSTTGTSDYEQYF. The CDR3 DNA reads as TGTGCCAGCTCAACTACCGGGACTTCTGACTACGAGCAGTACTTC. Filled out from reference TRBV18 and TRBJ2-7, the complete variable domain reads NAGVMQNPRHLVRRRGQEARLRCSPMKGHSHVYWYRQLPEEGLKFMVYLQKENIIDESGMPKERFSAEFPKEGPSILRIQQVVRGDSAAYFCASSTTGTSDYEQYFGPGTRLTVT.

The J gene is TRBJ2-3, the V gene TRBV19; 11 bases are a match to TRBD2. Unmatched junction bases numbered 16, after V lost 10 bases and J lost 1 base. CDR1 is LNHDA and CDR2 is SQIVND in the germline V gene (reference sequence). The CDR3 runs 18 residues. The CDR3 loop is CATLLSTSGRSRTDTQYF. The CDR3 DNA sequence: TGTGCCACCCTCCTCTCTACTAGCGGGAGATCGCGCACAGATACGCAGTATTTT.

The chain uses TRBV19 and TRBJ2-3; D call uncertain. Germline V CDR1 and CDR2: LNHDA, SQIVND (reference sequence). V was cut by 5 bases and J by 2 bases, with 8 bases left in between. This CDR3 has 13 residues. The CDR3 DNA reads TGTGCCAGTAGTTACGGTTACACAGATACGCAGTATTTT. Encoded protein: CASSYGYTDTQYF.

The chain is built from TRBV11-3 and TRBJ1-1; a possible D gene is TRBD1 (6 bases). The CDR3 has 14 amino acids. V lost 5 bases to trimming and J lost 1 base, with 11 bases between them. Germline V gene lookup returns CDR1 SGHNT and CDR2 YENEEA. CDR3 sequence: CASSRGGGNTEAFF. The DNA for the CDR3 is TGTGCCAGCAGCCGAGGAGGGGGGAACACTGAAGCTTTCTTT.

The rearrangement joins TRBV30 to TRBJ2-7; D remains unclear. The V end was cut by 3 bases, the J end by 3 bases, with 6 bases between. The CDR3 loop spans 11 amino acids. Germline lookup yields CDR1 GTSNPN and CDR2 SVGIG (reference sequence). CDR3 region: CAWRVNYEQYF. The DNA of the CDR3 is TGTGCCTGGAGGGTCAACTACGAGCAGTACTTC.

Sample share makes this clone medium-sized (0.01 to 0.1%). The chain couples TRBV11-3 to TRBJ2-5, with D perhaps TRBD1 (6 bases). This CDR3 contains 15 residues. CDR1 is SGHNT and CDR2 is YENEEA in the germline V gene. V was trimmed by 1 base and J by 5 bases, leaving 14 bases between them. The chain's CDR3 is CASSLGQGSGETQYF. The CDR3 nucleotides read TGTGCCAGCAGCTTAGGCCAGGGGTCTGGGGAGACCCAGTACTTC.

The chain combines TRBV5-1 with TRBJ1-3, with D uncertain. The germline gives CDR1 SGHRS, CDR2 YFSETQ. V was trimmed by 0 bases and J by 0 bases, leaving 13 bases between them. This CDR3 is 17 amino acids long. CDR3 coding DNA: TGCGCCAGCAGCTTGGCCCTAGGACGCGACTCTGGAAACACCATATATTTT. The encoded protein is CASSLALGRDSGNTIYF.

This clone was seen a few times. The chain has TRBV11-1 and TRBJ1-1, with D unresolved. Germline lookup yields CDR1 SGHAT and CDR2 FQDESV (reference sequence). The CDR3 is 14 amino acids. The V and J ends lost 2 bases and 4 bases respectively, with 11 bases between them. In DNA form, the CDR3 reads TGTGCCAGCAGCTTAAATCCGTCGGTCACTGAAGCTTTCTTT. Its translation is CASSLNPSVTEAFF.

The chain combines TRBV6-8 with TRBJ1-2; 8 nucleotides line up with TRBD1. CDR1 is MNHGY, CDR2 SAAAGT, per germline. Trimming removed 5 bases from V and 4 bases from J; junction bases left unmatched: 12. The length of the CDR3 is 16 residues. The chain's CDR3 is CASSGPGTGWGYGYTF. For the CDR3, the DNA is TGTGCCAGCAGTGGCCCTGGGACAGGTTGGGGCTATGGCTACACCTTC.

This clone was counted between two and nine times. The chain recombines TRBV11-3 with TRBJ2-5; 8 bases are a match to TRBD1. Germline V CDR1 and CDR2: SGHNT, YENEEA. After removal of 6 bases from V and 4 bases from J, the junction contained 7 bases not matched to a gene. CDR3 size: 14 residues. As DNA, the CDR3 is TGTGCCAGCAGGGACAGGGATATAGGAGAGACCCAGTACTTC. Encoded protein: CASRDRDIGETQYF.

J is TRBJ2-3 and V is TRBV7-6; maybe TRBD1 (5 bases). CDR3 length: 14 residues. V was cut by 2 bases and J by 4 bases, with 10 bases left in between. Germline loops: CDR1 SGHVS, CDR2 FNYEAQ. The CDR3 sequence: CASSLQGSSDTQYF. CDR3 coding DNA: TGTGCCAGCAGCTTACAGGGCTCTTCAGATACGCAGTATTTT.

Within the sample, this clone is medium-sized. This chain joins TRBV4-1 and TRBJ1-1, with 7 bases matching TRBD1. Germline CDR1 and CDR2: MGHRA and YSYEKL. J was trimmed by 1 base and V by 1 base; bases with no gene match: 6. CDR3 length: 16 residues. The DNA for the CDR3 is TGCGCCAGCAGCCAAGGAGGGGGACAGCGGAACACTGAAGCTTTCTTT. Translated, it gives CASSQGGGQRNTEAFF.

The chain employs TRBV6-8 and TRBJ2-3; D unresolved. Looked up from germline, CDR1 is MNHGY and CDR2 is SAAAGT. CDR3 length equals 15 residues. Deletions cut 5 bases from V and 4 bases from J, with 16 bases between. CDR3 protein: CASSDFRRWADTQYF. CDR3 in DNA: TGTGCCAGCAGTGATTTCCGACGGTGGGCAGATACGCAGTATTTT.

The CDR3 region is CASSAQGMGPYEQYF. The CDR3 region has the DNA TGTGCCAGTAGCGCACAGGGAATGGGACCCTACGAGCAGTACTTC. The chain links TRBV19 to TRBJ2-7; a weak D match, TRBD1 (6 bases). The CDR3 is made up of 15 amino acids. The V gene lost 6 bases and the J gene lost 2 bases, with 17 bases spanning the gap. Germline-derived CDR1 and CDR2 are LNHDA and SQIVND (reference sequence).

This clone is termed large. The CDR3 region has the DNA TGTGCCAGCAGCTTAGATGGACAGTATACTGAAGCTTTCTTT. This encodes CASSLDGQYTEAFF. V and J are TRBV11-3 and TRBJ1-1; a weak D match, TRBD1 (6 bases). Germline V lookup: CDR1 SGHNT, CDR2 YENEEA. Trimming stripped 0 bases from V and 5 bases from J, with 10 bases between. This CDR3 spans 14 amino acids.

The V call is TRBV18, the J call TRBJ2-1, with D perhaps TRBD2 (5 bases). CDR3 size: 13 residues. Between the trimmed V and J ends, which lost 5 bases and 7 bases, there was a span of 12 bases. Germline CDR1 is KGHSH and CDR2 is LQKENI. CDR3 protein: CASSSLASNEQFF. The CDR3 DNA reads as TGTGCCAGCTCATCCCTAGCTAGTAATGAGCAGTTCTTC. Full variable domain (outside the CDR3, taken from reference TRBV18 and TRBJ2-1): NAGVMQNPRHLVRRRGQEARLRCSPMKGHSHVYWYRQLPEEGLKFMVYLQKENIIDESGMPKERFSAEFPKEGPSILRIQQVVRGDSAAYFCASSSLASNEQFFGPGTRLTVL.

The CDR3 DNA follows: TGTGCCAGCAGCCGGGGGGGTAACTATGGCTACACCTTC. It encodes CASSRGGNYGYTF. V is TRBV7-8 and J is TRBJ1-2, with D tentatively TRBD1 (5 bases). Trimming stripped 5 bases from V and 1 base from J, with 8 bases between. CDR3 length: 13 residues. Germline V lookup: CDR1 SGHVS, CDR2 FQNEAQ.

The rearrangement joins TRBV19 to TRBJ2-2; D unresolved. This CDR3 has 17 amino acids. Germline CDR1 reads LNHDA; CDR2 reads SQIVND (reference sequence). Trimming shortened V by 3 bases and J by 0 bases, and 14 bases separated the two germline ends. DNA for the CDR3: TGTGCCAGTAGTATGGAAACGGCACTGTCGAACACCGGGGAGCTGTTTTTT. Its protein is CASSMETALSNTGELFF.

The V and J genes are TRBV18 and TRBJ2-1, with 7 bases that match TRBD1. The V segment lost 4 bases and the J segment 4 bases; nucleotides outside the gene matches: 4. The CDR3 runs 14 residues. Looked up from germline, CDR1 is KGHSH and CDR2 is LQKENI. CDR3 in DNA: TGTGCCAGCTCACTGGGACAGAATTACAATGAGCAGTTCTTC. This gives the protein CASSLGQNYNEQFF.

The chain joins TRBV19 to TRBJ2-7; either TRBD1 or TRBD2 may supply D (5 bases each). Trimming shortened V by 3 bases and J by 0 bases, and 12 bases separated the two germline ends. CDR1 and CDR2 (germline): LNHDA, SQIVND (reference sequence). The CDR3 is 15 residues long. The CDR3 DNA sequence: TGTGCCAGTAGTATTTTCTGGGGGTCCTCCTACGAGCAGTACTTC. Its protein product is CASSIFWGSSYEQYF. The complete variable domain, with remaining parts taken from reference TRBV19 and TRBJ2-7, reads DGGITQSPKYLFRKEGQNVTLSCEQNLNHDAMYWYRQDPGQGLRLIYYSQIVNDFQKGDIAEGYSVSREKKESFPLTVTSAQKNPTAFYLCASSIFWGSSYEQYFGPGTRLTVT.

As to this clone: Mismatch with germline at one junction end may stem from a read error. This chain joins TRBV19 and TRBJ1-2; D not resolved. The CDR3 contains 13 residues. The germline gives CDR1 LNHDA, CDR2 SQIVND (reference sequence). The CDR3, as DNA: TGTGCCAATAGTTCGGAGGGTAACTATGGCTACACCTTC. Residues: CANSSEGNYGYTF.

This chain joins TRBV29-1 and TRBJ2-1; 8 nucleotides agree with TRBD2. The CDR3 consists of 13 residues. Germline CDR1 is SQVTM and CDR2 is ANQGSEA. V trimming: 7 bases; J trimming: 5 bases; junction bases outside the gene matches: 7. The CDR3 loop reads CSAAGLVNNEQFF. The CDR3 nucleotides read TGCAGCGCCGCGGGACTAGTTAACAATGAGCAGTTCTTC.

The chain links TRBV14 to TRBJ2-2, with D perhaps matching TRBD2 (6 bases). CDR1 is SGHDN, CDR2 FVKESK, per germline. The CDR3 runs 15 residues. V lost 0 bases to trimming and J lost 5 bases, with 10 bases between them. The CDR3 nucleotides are TGTGCCAGCAGCCAAGAGAGAGGGAGGACCGGGGAGCTGTTTTTT. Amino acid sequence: CASSQERGRTGELFF.

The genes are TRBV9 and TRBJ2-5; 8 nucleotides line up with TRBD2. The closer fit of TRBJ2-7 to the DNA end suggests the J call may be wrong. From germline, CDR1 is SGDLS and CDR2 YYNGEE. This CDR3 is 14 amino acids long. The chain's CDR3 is CASSAGLAGHEQYF. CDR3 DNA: TGTGCCAGCAGCGCCGGACTAGCCGGACACGAGCAGTACTTC.

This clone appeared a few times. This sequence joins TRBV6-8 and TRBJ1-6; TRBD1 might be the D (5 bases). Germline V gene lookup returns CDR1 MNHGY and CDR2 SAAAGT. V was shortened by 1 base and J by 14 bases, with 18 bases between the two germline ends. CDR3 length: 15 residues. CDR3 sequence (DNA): TGTGCCAGCAGTTACTGGGAGGGGCAAAGGCACACCCTCCACTTT. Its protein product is CASSYWEGQRHTLHF.

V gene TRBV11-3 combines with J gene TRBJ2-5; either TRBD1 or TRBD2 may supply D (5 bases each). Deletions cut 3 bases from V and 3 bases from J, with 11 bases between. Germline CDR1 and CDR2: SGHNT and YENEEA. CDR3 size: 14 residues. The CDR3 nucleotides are TGTGCCAGCAGCTTGGTTGGGGACGAAGAGACCCAGTACTTC. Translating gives CASSLVGDEETQYF. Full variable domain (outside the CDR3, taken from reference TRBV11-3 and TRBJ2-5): EAGVVQSPRYKIIEKKQPVAFWCNPISGHNTLYWYLQNLGQGPELLIRYENEEAVDDSQLPKDRFSAERLKGVDSTLKIQPAELGDSAVYLCASSLVGDEETQYFGPGTRLLVL.